This T cell receptor beta chain was retrieved from a study of T cell changes during pregnancy in multiple sclerosis (dated by TCRdb to about 2019). The study in broad terms: Changes in the T cell repertoire over the course of pregnancy were examined in this study in women with multiple sclerosis.

The CDR3, from cysteine to phenylalanine, totals 17 residues. Only CDR3 DNA remains: 51 bases, in frame from the first base. The V end loses 0 bases and the J end loses 0 bases, and a stretch of 14 bases separates them. The germline V gene (reference sequence) gives CDR1 as SGHNT and CDR2 as YYREEE. Remarks on this clone: Its target antigen remains unknown. One base away there is no much larger clone; base qualities are not given.

The protocol used for the library was the immunoSEQ multiplex PCR assay. In TCRdb, the immuneACCESS table is reduced to in-frame sequences with V and J assigned. These tables do not hold every clone; where another copy was compared, an unresolved V gene accounts for under half, and the others remain unexplained. The sample includes approximately 110,000 clones, with roughly nine tenths observed a single time. In total, the top ten clones hold 1.5% of the sample. The chain is made from TRBV5-4 and TRBJ2-3; 6 matching bases give a weak D call of TRBD2. The TCR sequence derives from a female donor with multiple sclerosis, enrolled in a pregnancy study. Source: peripheral blood, taken in the third trimester of pregnancy. Read as DNA, the sequence is TGTGCCAGCAGCTTGGATGGTAGCGGACCTAGCACAGATACGCAGTATTTT. This encodes CASSLDGSGPSTDTQYF. Reference TRBV5-4 and TRBJ2-3 genes cover what lies past the CDR3, so the full variable domain is ETGVTQSPTHLIKTRGQQVTLRCSSQSGHNTVSWYQQALGQGPQFIFQYYREEENGRGNFPPRFSGLQFPNYSSELNVNALELDDSALYLCASSLDGSGPSTDTQYFGPGTRLTVL.